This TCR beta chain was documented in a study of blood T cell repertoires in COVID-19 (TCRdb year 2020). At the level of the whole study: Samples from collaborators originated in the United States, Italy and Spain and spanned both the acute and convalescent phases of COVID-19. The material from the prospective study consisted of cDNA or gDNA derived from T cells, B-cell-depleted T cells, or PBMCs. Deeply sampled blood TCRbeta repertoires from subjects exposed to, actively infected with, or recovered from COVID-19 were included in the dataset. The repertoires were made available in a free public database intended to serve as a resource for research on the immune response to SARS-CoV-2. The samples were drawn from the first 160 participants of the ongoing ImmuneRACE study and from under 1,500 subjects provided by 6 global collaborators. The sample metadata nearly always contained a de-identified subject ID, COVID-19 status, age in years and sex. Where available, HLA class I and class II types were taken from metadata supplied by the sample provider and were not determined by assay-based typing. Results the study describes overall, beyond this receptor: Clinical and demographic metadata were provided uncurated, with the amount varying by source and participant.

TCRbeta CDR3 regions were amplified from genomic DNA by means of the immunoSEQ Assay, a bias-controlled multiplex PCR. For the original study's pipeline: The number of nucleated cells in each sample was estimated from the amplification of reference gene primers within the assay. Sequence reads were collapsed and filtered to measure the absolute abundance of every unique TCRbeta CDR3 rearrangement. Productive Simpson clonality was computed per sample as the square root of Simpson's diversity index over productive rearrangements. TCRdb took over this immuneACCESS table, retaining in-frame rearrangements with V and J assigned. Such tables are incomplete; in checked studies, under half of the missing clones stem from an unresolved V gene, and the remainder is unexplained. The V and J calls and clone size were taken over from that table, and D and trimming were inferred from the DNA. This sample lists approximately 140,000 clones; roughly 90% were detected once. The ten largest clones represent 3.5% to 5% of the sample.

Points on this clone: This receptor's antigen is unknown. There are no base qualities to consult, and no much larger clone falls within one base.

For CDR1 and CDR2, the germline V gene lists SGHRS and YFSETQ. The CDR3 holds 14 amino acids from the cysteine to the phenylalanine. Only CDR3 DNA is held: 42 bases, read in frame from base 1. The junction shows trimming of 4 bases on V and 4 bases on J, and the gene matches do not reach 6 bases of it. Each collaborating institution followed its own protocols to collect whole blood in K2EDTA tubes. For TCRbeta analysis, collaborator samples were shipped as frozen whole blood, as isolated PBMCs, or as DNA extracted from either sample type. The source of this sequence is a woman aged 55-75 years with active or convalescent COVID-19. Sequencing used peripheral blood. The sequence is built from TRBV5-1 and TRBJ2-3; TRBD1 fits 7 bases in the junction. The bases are TGCGCCAGCAGCAAAGGACAGGTAGCAGATACGCAGTATTTT. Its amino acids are CASSKGQVADTQYF. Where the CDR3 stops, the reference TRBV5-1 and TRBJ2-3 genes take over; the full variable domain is KAGVTQTPRYLIKTRGQQVTLSCSPISGHRSVSWYQQTPGQGLQFLFEYFSETQRNKGNFPGRFSGRQFSNSRSEMNVSTLELGDSALYLCASSKGQVADTQYFGPGTRLTVL.